This is a list of T cell receptor beta chains from one sample in a study of control samples from healthy donors and cancer patients. Clones were sequenced by immunoSEQ multiplex PCR, and TCRdb holds only the in-frame ones, with some missing. This repertoire shows under 100,000 clones, 88% found once; its top ten account for roughly 14%. Sequenced material: blood. The receptors derive from a woman in her 70s in good health. Each CDR3 is given with its conserved first and last residue. A D gene is named only where the DNA matches it firmly. Rows may omit the clone size; those that give it use once, few, many or a size class.

J gene: TRBJ2-1
clone size: -
D gene: TRBD1
V gene: TRBV29-1
CDR3 DNA: TGCAGCGCGGCCCAGAGGGACAGGGGGCTCTTTGAGCAGTTCTTC
CDR3 protein: CSAAQRDRGLFEQFF

J gene: TRBJ2-5
clone size: -
D gene: -
V gene: TRBV10-1
CDR3 DNA: TGCGCCCTCCGGGAGGAGACCCAGTACTTC
CDR3 protein: CALREETQYF

J gene: TRBJ1-6
clone size: once
D gene: -
V gene: TRBV5-1
CDR3 DNA: TGCGCCAGCAGCTTGGAATCGGGAGTGGATTCACCCCTCCACTTT
CDR3 protein: CASSLESGVDSPLHF

J gene: TRBJ2-7
clone size: -
D gene: TRBD2
V gene: TRBV7-9
CDR3 DNA: TGTGCCAGCAGCTCACCTACCAGGACTAGCGGATACTACGAGCAGTACTTC
CDR3 protein: CASSSPTRTSGYYEQYF

J gene: TRBJ1-2
clone size: -
D gene: -
V gene: TRBV18
CDR3 DNA: TGTGCCAGCTCACCCGGGAGGATGCGGAGCTATGGCTACACCTTC
CDR3 protein: CASSPGRMRSYGYTF

J gene: TRBJ2-3
clone size: -
D gene: -
V gene: TRBV5-6
CDR3 DNA: TGTGCCAGCAGCTTGGGAGGGCGAGATACGCAGTATTTT
CDR3 protein: CASSLGGRDTQYF

J gene: TRBJ1-2
clone size: -
D gene: TRBD1
V gene: TRBV7-2
CDR3 DNA: TGTGCCAGCAGTACAACGGGACAGGACTATGGCTACACCTTC
CDR3 protein: CASSTTGQDYGYTF

J gene: TRBJ2-1
clone size: -
D gene: -
V gene: TRBV27
CDR3 DNA: TGTGCCAGCTCCACTTTTTTCGCGAATGAGCAGTTCTTC
CDR3 protein: CASSTFFANEQFF

J gene: TRBJ2-7
clone size: -
D gene: -
V gene: TRBV4-1
CDR3 DNA: TGCGCCAGCAGCCAATCAAGGGCGCCGACCTACGAGCAGTACTTC
CDR3 protein: CASSQSRAPTYEQYF

J gene: TRBJ2-1
clone size: -
D gene: -
V gene: TRBV7-2
CDR3 DNA: TGTGCCAGCAGCTTGTTCGGGGCGGGCCTCAATGAGCAGTTCTTC
CDR3 protein: CASSLFGAGLNEQFF

J gene: TRBJ2-7
clone size: -
D gene: TRBD1
V gene: TRBV5-4
CDR3 DNA: TGTGCCAGCAGCTTGGGCGGGACAGGGATCAACGAGCAGTACTTC
CDR3 protein: CASSLGGTGINEQYF

J gene: TRBJ1-5
clone size: -
D gene: -
V gene: TRBV5-4
CDR3 DNA: TGTGCCAGCAGCTTAGGTCAGAATCAGCCCCAGCATTTT
CDR3 protein: CASSLGQNQPQHF

J gene: TRBJ1-1
clone size: -
D gene: -
V gene: TRBV18
CDR3 DNA: TGTGCCAGCTCACCTCAGGGTATTGGGAACACTGAAGCTTTCTTT
CDR3 protein: CASSPQGIGNTEAFF

J gene: TRBJ2-1
clone size: -
D gene: TRBD2
V gene: TRBV5-6
CDR3 DNA: TGTGCCAGCAGCTTGGAAGTGGACGGGAGGAATGAGCAGTTCTTC
CDR3 protein: CASSLEVDGRNEQFF

J gene: TRBJ2-7
clone size: once
D gene: -
V gene: TRBV6-6
CDR3 DNA: TGTGCCAGCAGCGTGGGAGGCTACGAGCAGTACTTC
CDR3 protein: CASSVGGYEQYF

J gene: TRBJ1-1
clone size: -
D gene: TRBD1
V gene: TRBV28
CDR3 DNA: TGTGCCAGCAGCGACAGGGTGAACACTGAAGCTTTCTTT
CDR3 protein: CASSDRVNTEAFF

J gene: TRBJ2-1
clone size: -
D gene: -
V gene: TRBV5-4
CDR3 DNA: TGTGCCAGCAGCTTGGTAACGGGAGTAAACAATGAGCAGTTCTTC
CDR3 protein: CASSLVTGVNNEQFF

J gene: TRBJ2-7
clone size: once
D gene: TRBD1
V gene: TRBV5-1
CDR3 DNA: TGCGCCAGCAGCTCGGGGGCGAGGACAGGGCCCCACGAGCAGTACTTC
CDR3 protein: CASSSGARTGPHEQYF

J gene: TRBJ1-6
clone size: once
D gene: TRBD1
V gene: TRBV5-8
CDR3 DNA: TGTGCCAGCAGCAAGATACAGGGGACGGGTTCACCCCTCCACTTT
CDR3 protein: CASSKIQGTGSPLHF

J gene: TRBJ2-3
clone size: -
D gene: -
V gene: TRBV30
CDR3 DNA: TGTGCCTGGACCGGGGGTGGGTTACGCACAGATACGCAGTATTTT
CDR3 protein: CAWTGGGLRTDTQYF

J gene: TRBJ1-1
clone size: -
D gene: -
V gene: TRBV29-1
CDR3 DNA: TGCAGCGTTAAGAACACTGAAGCTTTCTTT
CDR3 protein: CSVKNTEAFF

J gene: TRBJ1-1
clone size: -
D gene: -
V gene: TRBV18
CDR3 DNA: TGTGCCAGCTCGACTACAGAGAACACTGAAGCTTTCTTT
CDR3 protein: CASSTTENTEAFF

J gene: TRBJ2-1
clone size: -
D gene: -
V gene: TRBV10-3
CDR3 DNA: TGTGCCATCAGTGAGGGTTCGGGTACTCCCCAAGGCAATGAGCAGTTCTTC
CDR3 protein: CAISEGSGTPQGNEQFF

J gene: TRBJ1-1
clone size: -
D gene: TRBD1
V gene: TRBV2
CDR3 DNA: TGTGCCAGCAGTCGTACCGGGACAGGGGCACCCGCGCTCTTAGCTTTCTTT
CDR3 protein: CASSRTGTGAPALLAFF

J gene: TRBJ1-5
clone size: once
D gene: -
V gene: TRBV18
CDR3 DNA: TGTGCCAGCTCACCACGAAGGGGCGGGGAGCCCCAGCATTTT
CDR3 protein: CASSPRRGGEPQHF

J gene: TRBJ1-1
clone size: -
D gene: -
V gene: TRBV5-1
CDR3 DNA: TGCGCCAGCCGAACAGGAGGGGAGGGCAACACTGAAGCTTTCTTT
CDR3 protein: CASRTGGEGNTEAFF

J gene: TRBJ2-6
clone size: -
D gene: TRBD2
V gene: TRBV19
CDR3 DNA: TGTGCCAGTAGTATTGGGGAGGGATCCGGGGCCAACGTCCTGACTTTC
CDR3 protein: CASSIGEGSGANVLTF

J gene: TRBJ2-3
clone size: once
D gene: TRBD2
V gene: TRBV9
CDR3 DNA: TGTGCCAGCAGCATGACTAGCGGGATAGGCGCAGATACGCAGTATTTT
CDR3 protein: CASSMTSGIGADTQYF

J gene: TRBJ2-1
clone size: -
D gene: -
V gene: TRBV11-3
CDR3 DNA: TGTGCCAGCAGTAGCAGACGGGACACCTCCTACAATGAGCAGTTCTTC
CDR3 protein: CASSSRRDTSYNEQFF

J gene: TRBJ2-2
clone size: -
D gene: -
V gene: TRBV24-1
CDR3 DNA: TGTGCCACCAGTGATCACCCCTTCCCCGTCGGCACCGGGGAGCTGTTTTTT
CDR3 protein: CATSDHPFPVGTGELFF

J gene: TRBJ1-1
clone size: -
D gene: -
V gene: TRBV6-5
CDR3 DNA: TGTGCCAGCTCTTCGGGACTGAACACTGAAGCTTTCTTT
CDR3 protein: CASSSGLNTEAFF

J gene: TRBJ2-3
clone size: once
D gene: -
V gene: TRBV3-1/TRBV3-2
CDR3 DNA: TGTGCCAGCAGCCAAGGAGAGGCAGATACGCAGTATTTT
CDR3 protein: CASSQGEADTQYF

J gene: TRBJ1-1
clone size: once
D gene: -
V gene: TRBV9
CDR3 DNA: TGTGCCAGCAGCGTAGATGGGAGAAGGGACATGAACACTGAAGCTTTCTTT
CDR3 protein: CASSVDGRRDMNTEAFF

J gene: TRBJ1-6
clone size: -
D gene: -
V gene: TRBV7-9
CDR3 DNA: TGTGCCAGCAGCTTAGCGAGCGATATTTCACCCCTCCACTTT
CDR3 protein: CASSLASDISPLHF

J gene: TRBJ1-2
clone size: once
D gene: -
V gene: TRBV27
CDR3 DNA: TGTGCCAGCAGTTCCAGGGCCTTTGATGGCTACACCTTC
CDR3 protein: CASSSRAFDGYTF

J gene: TRBJ2-7
clone size: -
D gene: -
V gene: TRBV6-2/TRBV6-3
CDR3 DNA: TGTGCCAGCAGTTATACGGGGGCCTACGAGCAGTACTTC
CDR3 protein: CASSYTGAYEQYF

J gene: TRBJ2-5
clone size: -
D gene: TRBD2
V gene: TRBV27
CDR3 DNA: TGTGCCACTCAGACCCTGACTAGCGGGGGCCAAGAGACCCAGTACTTC
CDR3 protein: CATQTLTSGGQETQYF

J gene: TRBJ1-1
clone size: -
D gene: TRBD1
V gene: TRBV9
CDR3 DNA: TGTGCCAGCAGCGTAGGAGGTGGACAGGGGTTAGACGCTTTCTTT
CDR3 protein: CASSVGGGQGLDAFF

J gene: TRBJ2-7
clone size: -
D gene: TRBD2
V gene: TRBV19
CDR3 DNA: TGTGCCAGTAAAAGGGGCGGGAGCGACGAGCAGTACTTC
CDR3 protein: CASKRGGSDEQYF

J gene: TRBJ2-2
clone size: -
D gene: TRBD2
V gene: TRBV5-1
CDR3 DNA: TGCGCCAGCAGCTTGGGACTAGCGGCGAACACCGGGGAGCTGTTTTTT
CDR3 protein: CASSLGLAANTGELFF

J gene: TRBJ1-1
clone size: -
D gene: -
V gene: TRBV15
CDR3 DNA: TGTGCCACCAGCAGAGGTGGGAGTAACACTGAAGCTTTCTTT
CDR3 protein: CATSRGGSNTEAFF

J gene: TRBJ2-1
clone size: -
D gene: TRBD2
V gene: TRBV19
CDR3 DNA: TGTGCCAGTAGTATTGTTGGTGGCCCGACTAGCGGGGGTGGGAATGAGCAGTTCTTC
CDR3 protein: CASSIVGGPTSGGGNEQFF